The 2 T cell receptor beta chains given below trace back to one sample, sequenced in a study of control samples from healthy donors and cancer patients. The method was immunoSEQ multiplex PCR; TCRdb's version includes in-frame clones alone and lacks a portion of them. This table holds 70,000 or so clones, 89% found once. Sequencing was carried out using PBMCs. These receptors were taken from a man aged 55 to 70 with lung cancer.

A remark on this clone: This same CDR3 is encoded by further DNA sequences in the sample. This chain links TRBV5-1 with TRBJ2-1, with 9 nucleotides matching TRBD2. The CDR3 totals 15 residues. From germline, CDR1 is SGHRS and CDR2 YFSETQ. Losses at the gene ends were 10 bases for V and 3 bases for J; bases not matched to a gene: 11. The CDR3 loop reads CARRAGGGDYNEQFF. CDR3 coding DNA: TGCGCCCGCCGCGCCGGCGGGGGGGACTACAATGAGCAGTTCTTC.

The V gene is TRBV11-2, the J gene TRBJ2-2, with D hard to call. The CDR3 has 16 residues. Trimming removed 2 bases from V and 0 bases from J, with 10 bases in between. In germline, CDR1 is SGHAT, CDR2 FQNNGV. CDR3 protein: CASSLSGSPNTGELFF. The CDR3 bases are TGTGCCAGCAGCTTAAGTGGGTCACCGAACACCGGGGAGCTGTTTTTT.